Sequencing of this T cell receptor beta chain was carried out in a study of cytomegalovirus exposure and HLA in healthy donors. Findings and limits, study-wide: Later analysis reportedly placed an Asian-associated ancestry cluster below the roughly 680-donor mean in N-insertions.

PCR involved 60 Vbeta and 13 Jbeta primers. Only in-frame clones appear in the TCRdb table, and some are missing; sequencing was by immunoSEQ multiplex PCR. Here the sample spans 200,000 to 250,000 clones, 70% to 85% being singletons. V lost 0 bases and J lost 4; bases outside the gene matches: 1. CDR3 length equals 15 residues. Germline-derived CDR1 and CDR2 are MGHRA and YSYEKL. On this clone itself: Its specificity is not known.

This chain connects TRBV4-1 to TRBJ2-1; TRBD1 matches at 9 bases. This TCR derives from a girl aged 2 to 9 in good health and CMV-seronegative. The specimen was PBMCs. CDR3 amino acids: CASSQDGQGYNEQFF. In nucleotides, the CDR3 is TGCGCCAGCAGCCAAGATGGACAGGGGTACAATGAGCAGTTCTTC.